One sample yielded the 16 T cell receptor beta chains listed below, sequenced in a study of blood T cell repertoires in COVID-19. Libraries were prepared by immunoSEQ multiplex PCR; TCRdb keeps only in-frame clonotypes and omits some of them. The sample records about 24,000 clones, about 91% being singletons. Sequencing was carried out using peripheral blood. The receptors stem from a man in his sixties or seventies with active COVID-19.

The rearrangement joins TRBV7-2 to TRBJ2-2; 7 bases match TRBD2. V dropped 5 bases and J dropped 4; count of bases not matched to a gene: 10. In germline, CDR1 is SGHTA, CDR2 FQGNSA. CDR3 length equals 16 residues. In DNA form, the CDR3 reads TGTGCCAGCAGCCTTTCCCGGACTAGAGGCACCGGGGAGCTGTTTTTT. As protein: CASSLSRTRGTGELFF.

The CDR3 sequence: CASSYKGGGEQYF. The CDR3, as DNA: TGTGCCAGCAGCTACAAGGGGGGGGGCGAGCAGTACTTC. This chain links TRBV7-9 with TRBJ2-7; D possibly corresponds to TRBD2 (7 bases). V was trimmed by 4 bases and J by 6 bases, leaving 13 bases between them. This CDR3 comprises 13 residues. The germline V gene has CDR1 SEHNR and CDR2 FQNEAQ (reference sequence).

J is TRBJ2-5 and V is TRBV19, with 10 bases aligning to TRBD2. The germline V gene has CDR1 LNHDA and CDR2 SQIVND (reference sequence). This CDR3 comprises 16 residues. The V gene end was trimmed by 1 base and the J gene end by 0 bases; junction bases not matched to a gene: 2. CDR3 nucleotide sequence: TGTGCCAGTAGTATAGGTACTAGCGGGGACCAAGAGACCCAGTACTTC. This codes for CASSIGTSGDQETQYF.

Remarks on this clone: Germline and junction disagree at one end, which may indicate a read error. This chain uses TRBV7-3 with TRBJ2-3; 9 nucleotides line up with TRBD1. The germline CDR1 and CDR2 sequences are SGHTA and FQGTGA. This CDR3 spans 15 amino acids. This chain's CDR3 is CAGSAYRGQIDTQYF. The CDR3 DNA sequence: TGTGCCGGCAGCGCCTACAGGGGGCAAATAGATACGCAGTATTTT.

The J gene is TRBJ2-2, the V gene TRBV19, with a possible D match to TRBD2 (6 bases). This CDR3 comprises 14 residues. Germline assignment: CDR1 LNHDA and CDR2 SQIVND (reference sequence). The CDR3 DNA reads TGTGCAGGGAGACTAGACTCGAACACCGGGGAGCTGTTTTTT. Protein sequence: CAGRLDSNTGELFF.

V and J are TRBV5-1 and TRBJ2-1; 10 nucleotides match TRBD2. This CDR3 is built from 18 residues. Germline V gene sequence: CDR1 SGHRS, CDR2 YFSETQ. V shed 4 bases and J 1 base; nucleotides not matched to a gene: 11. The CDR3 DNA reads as TGCGCCAGCAGCAAATCTAGCGGGAGTACTGTATCCTACAATGAGCAGTTCTTC. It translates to CASSKSSGSTVSYNEQFF.

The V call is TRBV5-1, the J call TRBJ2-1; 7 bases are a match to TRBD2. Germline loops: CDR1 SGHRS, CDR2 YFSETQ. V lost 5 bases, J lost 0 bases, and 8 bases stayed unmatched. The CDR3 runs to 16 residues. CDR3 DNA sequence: TGCGCCAGCAGACGTAGCGGGTGGAGCTCCTACAATGAGCAGTTCTTC. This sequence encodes CASRRSGWSSYNEQFF.

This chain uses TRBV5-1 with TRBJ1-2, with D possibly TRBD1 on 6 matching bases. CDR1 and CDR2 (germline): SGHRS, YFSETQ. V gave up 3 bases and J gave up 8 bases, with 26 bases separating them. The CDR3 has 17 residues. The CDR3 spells CASSSQGADTRARGYTF. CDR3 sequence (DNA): TGCGCCAGCAGCTCACAGGGTGCTGACACTCGCGCAAGGGGCTACACCTTC. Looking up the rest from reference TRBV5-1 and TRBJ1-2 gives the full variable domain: KAGVTQTPRYLIKTRGQQVTLSCSPISGHRSVSWYQQTPGQGLQFLFEYFSETQRNKGNFPGRFSGRQFSNSRSEMNVSTLELGDSALYLCASSSQGADTRARGYTFGSGTRLTVV.

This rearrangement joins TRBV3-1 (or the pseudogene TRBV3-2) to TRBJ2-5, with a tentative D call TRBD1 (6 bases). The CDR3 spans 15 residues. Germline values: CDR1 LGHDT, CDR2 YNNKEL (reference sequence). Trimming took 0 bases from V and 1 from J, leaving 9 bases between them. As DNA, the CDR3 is TGTGCCAGCAGCCAAGACCGGGACATCCAAGAGACCCAGTACTTC. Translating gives CASSQDRDIQETQYF.

The CDR3 loop is CASSLAAGKTEAFF. Written as DNA, the CDR3 is TGTGCCAGCAGTTTAGCGGCGGGAAAAACTGAAGCTTTCTTT. The chain employs TRBV28 and TRBJ1-1; D gene ambiguous. The CDR3 sequence is 14 residues long. Germline CDR1 MDHEN, CDR2 SYDVKM. V lost 2 bases and J lost 5, with 12 bases in between.

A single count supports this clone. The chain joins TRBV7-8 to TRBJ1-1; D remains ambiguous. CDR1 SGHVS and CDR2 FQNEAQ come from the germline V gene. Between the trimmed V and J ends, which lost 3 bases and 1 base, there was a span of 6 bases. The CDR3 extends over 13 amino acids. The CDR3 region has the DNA TGTGCCAGCAGCTTTAGTCGGAACACTGAAGCTTTCTTT. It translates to CASSFSRNTEAFF.

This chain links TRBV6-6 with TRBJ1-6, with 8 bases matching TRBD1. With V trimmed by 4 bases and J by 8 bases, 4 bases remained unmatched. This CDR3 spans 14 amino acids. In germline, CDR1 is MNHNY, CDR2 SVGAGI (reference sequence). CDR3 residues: CASSSNRGYSPLHF. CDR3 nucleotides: TGTGCCAGCAGTTCCAACAGGGGGTATTCACCCCTCCACTTT.

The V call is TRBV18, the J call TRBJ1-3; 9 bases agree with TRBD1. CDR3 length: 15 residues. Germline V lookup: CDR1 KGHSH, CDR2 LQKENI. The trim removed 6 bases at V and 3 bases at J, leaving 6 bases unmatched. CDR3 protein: CASSHTGGYGNTIYF. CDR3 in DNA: TGTGCCAGCTCTCATACAGGGGGCTATGGAAACACCATATATTTT. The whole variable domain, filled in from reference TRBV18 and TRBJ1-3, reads NAGVMQNPRHLVRRRGQEARLRCSPMKGHSHVYWYRQLPEEGLKFMVYLQKENIIDESGMPKERFSAEFPKEGPSILRIQQVVRGDSAAYFCASSHTGGYGNTIYFGEGSWLTVV.

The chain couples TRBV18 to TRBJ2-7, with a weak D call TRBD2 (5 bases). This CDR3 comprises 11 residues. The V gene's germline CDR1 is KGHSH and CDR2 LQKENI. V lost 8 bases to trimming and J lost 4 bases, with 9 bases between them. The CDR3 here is CASRETYEQYF. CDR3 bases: TGTGCCAGCAGGGAGACTTACGAGCAGTACTTC.

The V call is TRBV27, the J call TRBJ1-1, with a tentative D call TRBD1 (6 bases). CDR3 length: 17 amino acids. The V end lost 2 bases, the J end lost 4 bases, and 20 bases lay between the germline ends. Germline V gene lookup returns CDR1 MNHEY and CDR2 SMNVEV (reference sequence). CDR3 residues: CASSLRGFGVGGTEAFF. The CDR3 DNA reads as TGTGCCAGCAGTTTAAGGGGGTTCGGGGTTGGTGGCACTGAAGCTTTCTTT.

The chain's CDR3 is CASSRDSTSNSPLHF. CDR3 sequence (DNA): TGTGCCAGCAGTCGGGACAGCACTTCTAATTCACCCCTCCACTTT. V and J are TRBV7-9 and TRBJ1-6; 7 bases align to TRBD1. V dropped 6 bases and J dropped 6; count of bases not matched to a gene: 8. Germline-derived CDR1 and CDR2 are SEHNR and FQNEAQ (reference sequence). The CDR3 totals 15 residues.